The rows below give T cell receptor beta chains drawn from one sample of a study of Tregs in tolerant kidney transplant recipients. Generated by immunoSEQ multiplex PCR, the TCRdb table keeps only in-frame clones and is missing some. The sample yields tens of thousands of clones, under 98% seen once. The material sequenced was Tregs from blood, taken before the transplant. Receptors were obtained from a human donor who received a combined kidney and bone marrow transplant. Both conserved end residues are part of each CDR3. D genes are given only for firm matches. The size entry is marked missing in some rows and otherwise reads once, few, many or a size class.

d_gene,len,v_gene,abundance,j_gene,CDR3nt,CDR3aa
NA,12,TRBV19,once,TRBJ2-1,TGTGCCAGTAGTACCACAGGGAATGAGCAGTTCTTC,CASSTTGNEQFF
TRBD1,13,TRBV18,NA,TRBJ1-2,TGTGCCAGCTCACCCGACAGGGGCCATGGCTACACCTTC,CASSPDRGHGYTF
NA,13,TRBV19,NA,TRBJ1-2,TGTGCCAGTAGTATGGGCAGGGTAGTAGGCTACACCTTC,CASSMGRVVGYTF
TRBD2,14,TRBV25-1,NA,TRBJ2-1,TGTGCCAGCAGACCGGGACTAGCGGGTGATGAGCAGTTCTTC,CASRPGLAGDEQFF
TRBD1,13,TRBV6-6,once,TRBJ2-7,TGTGCCAGCACACTCAACAGGGGCCACGAGCAGTACTTC,CASTLNRGHEQYF
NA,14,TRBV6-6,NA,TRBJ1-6,TGTGCCAGCAGTTACCGGGAGTCCAATTCACCCCTCCACTTT,CASSYRESNSPLHF
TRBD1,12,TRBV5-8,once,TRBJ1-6,TGTGCCAGCAGCTTGGTAGGGGGACAGAGTCACTTT,CASSLVGGQSHF
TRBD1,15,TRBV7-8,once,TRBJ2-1,TGTGCCAGCAGCCCAAGGACAGGGGACTACAATGAGCAGTTCTTC,CASSPRTGDYNEQFF
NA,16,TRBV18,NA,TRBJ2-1,TGTGCCAGCTCGCCACTTGGGGGCGTTTCCTACAATGAGCAGTTCTTC,CASSPLGGVSYNEQFF
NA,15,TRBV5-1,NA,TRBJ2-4,TGCGCCAGCAGCTTGAGCCCGGGGGCCAAAAACATTCAGTACTTC,CASSLSPGAKNIQYF
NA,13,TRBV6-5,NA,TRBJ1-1,TGTGCCAGCAGCCGAGGCAAACTTCATGAAGCTTTCTTT,CASSRGKLHEAFF
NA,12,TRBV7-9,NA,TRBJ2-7,TGTGCCAGCAGTACATCCACCGGCGGGCAGTACTTC,CASSTSTGGQYF
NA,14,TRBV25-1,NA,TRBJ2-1,TGTGCCAGCAGTTGGGGGCAGGCCTACAATGAGCAGTTCTTC,CASSWGQAYNEQFF
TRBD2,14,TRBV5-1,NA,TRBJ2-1,TGCGCCAGCAGCTCAAGCGGGGCCTTGAATGAGCAGTTCTTC,CASSSSGALNEQFF
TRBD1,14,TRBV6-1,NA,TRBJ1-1,TGTGCCAGCAGAGACAGGGGGCGAGGGACTGAAGCTTTCTTT,CASRDRGRGTEAFF
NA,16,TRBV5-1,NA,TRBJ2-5,TGCGCCAGCAGCTTGATGGGTAGGCGGTTAAGAGAGACCCAGTACTTC,CASSLMGRRLRETQYF
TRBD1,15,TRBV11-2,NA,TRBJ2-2,TGTGCCAGCAGCCCCGGACAGGCGAACACCGGGGAGCTGTTTTTT,CASSPGQANTGELFF
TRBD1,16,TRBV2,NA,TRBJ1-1,TGTGCCAGCCGGGGGACAGGGGGGCGAAGGAACACTGAAGCTTTCTTT,CASRGTGGRRNTEAFF
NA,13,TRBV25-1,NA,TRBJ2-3,TGTGCCAGCAGTGTCACTAGCACAGATACGCAGTATTTT,CASSVTSTDTQYF
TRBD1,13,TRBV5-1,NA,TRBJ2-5,TGCGCCAGCAGTCCAGGGGGCGGGGAGACCCAGTACTTC,CASSPGGGETQYF
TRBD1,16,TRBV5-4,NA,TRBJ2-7,TGTGCCAGCAGCCCCCCTTTAGGGACAGGGATAAGCGAGCAGTACTTC,CASSPPLGTGISEQYF
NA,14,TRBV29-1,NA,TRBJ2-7,TGCAGCGTTATTCCAGCACAGAGCTCCTACGAGCAGTACTTC,CSVIPAQSSYEQYF
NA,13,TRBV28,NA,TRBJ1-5,TGTGCCAGCAGTTTCCCGGGGAATCAGCCCCAGCATTTT,CASSFPGNQPQHF
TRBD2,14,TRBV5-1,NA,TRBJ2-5,TGCGCCAGCAGCTTCGGGGGGGCGGAAGAGACCCAGTACTTC,CASSFGGAEETQYF
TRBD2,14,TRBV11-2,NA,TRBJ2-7,TGTGCCAGCAGCCCGACTAGCGGGACCTACGAGCAGTACTTC,CASSPTSGTYEQYF
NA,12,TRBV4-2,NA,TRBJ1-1,TGTGCCAGCAGCCAAGGGAGGGTACGAGCTTTCTTT,CASSQGRVRAFF
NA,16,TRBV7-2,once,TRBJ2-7,TGTGCCAGCAGCTGGGCCAGAGGTAGGGGCTCCTACGAGCAGTACTTC,CASSWARGRGSYEQYF
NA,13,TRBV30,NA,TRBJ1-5,TGTGCCTGGAGTGTAGGAGGCAATCAGCCCCAGCATTTT,CAWSVGGNQPQHF
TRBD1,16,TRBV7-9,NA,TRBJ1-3,TGTGCCAGCAGTTACCGACTACAGGGGGCTGGAAACACCATATATTTT,CASSYRLQGAGNTIYF
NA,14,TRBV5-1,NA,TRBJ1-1,TGCGCCAGCAGCTTCAGGTTAGGGAACACTGAAGCTTTCTTT,CASSFRLGNTEAFF
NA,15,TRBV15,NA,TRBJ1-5,TGTGCCACCAGCAGAGATGGGGGGTACAATCAGCCCCAGCATTTT,CATSRDGGYNQPQHF
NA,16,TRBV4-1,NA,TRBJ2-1,TGCGCCAGCAGCCAAGATCCTAGCGTCTCCTACAATGAGCAGTTCTTC,CASSQDPSVSYNEQFF
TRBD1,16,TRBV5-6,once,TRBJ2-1,TGTGCCAGCAGCACTACCGGGACAGGGGGATACAATGAGCAGTTCTTC,CASSTTGTGGYNEQFF
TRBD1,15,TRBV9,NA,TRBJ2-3,TGTGCCAGCAGCGTTGGGACAGGAGGAACAGATACGCAGTATTTT,CASSVGTGGTDTQYF
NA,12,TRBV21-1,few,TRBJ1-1,TGTGCCAGCAGCACAGGGGGCACTGAAGCTTTCTTT,CASSTGGTEAFF
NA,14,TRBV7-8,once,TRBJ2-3,TGTGCCAGCAGCTTAGGGACTCTCCGAGGTACGCAGTATTTT,CASSLGTLRGTQYF
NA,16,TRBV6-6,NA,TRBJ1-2,TGTGCCAGCAGTCGAACTTCCGTACGTGCCACCTATGGCTACACCTTC,CASSRTSVRATYGYTF
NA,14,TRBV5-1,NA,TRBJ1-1,TGCGCCAGCAGCTTGAATTCAGGGAACACTGAAGCTTTCTTT,CASSLNSGNTEAFF
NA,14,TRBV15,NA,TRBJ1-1,TGTGCCACCAGCAGAGATCTTCAGGATCCTATGGCTTTCTTT,CATSRDLQDPMAFF
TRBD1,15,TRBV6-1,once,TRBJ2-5,TGTGCCAGCAGTCCTTCGACAGGGGGCATAGAGACCCAGTACTTC,CASSPSTGGIETQYF
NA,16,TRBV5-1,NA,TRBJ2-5,TGCGCCAGCAGCTTGGGCCCAGGCCTTACCCAAGAGACCCAGTACTTC,CASSLGPGLTQETQYF
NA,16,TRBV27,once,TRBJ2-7,TGTGCCAGCAGTAGCTCACCTCCCAGGAGGGGAATGGAGCAGTACTTC,CASSSSPPRRGMEQYF
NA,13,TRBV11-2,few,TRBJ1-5,TGTGCCAGCAGCTTAACAGGGAATCAGCCCCAGCATTTT,CASSLTGNQPQHF
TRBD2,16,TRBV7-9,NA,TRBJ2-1,TGTGCCAGCAGCTCTAGCGGGTCTCCCTCCTACAATGAGCAGTTCTTC,CASSSSGSPSYNEQFF
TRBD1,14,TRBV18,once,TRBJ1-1,TGTGCCAGCTCAAGGGACAGGGTGGCCACTGAAGCTTTCTTT,CASSRDRVATEAFF
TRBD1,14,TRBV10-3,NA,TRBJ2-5,TGTGCCATCAGGGGACAGGGCCGGGGAGAGACCCAGTACTTC,CAIRGQGRGETQYF
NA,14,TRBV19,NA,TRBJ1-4,TGTGCCAGTAGTCCGGGACTGGAAAGGGAAAAACTGTTTTTT,CASSPGLEREKLFF
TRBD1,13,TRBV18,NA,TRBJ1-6,TGTGCCAGCTCACCGGGACAGGGTTCACCCCTCCACTTT,CASSPGQGSPLHF